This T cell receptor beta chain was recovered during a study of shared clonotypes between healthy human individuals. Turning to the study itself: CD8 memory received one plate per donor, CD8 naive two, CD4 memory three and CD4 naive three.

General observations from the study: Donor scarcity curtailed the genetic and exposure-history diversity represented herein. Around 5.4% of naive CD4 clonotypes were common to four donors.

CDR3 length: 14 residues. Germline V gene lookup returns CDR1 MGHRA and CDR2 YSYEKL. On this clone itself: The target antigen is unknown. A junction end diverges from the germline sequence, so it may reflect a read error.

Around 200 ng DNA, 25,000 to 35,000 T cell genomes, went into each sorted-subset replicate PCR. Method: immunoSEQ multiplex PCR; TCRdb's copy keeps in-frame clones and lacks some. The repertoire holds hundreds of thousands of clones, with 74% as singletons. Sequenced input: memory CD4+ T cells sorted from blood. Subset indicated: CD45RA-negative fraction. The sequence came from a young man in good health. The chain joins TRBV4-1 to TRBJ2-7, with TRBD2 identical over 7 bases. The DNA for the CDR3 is TGCGCCAGCAGCCAAGTCCCTAGCGGAGGGAGGGTTGACTTC. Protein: CASSQVPSGGRVDF.